The 23 T cell receptor beta chains in this list originate from one sample, sequenced in a study of graft-versus-host responses after intestinal transplantation. TCRdb's table, derived via immunoSEQ multiplex PCR, lists solely in-frame clones and lacks some. Of about 88,000 clones in the sample, 85% to 90% were seen once. The antigens these receptors bind are not known. The sample here was unstimulated CD4+ T cells sorted from spleen or lymph node cells, taken before intestinal transplant. The receptor set was obtained from a human donor who received an intestinal transplant.

In its sample, this clone was seen once. V is TRBV5-1 and J is TRBJ1-5; 10 bases match TRBD1. The CDR3 sequence is 17 residues long. Trimming cost V 2 bases and J 6 bases; bases outside gene matches: 11. The germline CDR1 and CDR2 sequences are SGHRS and YFSETQ. In DNA, the CDR3 is TGCGCCAGCAGCTTAGGTAGTGGGACAGGGGTTGGTCAGCCCCAGCATTTT. It encodes CASSLGSGTGVGQPQHF.

This chain joins TRBV6-6 and TRBJ1-4; 7 nucleotides align to TRBD1. CDR3 length: 12 residues. The germline V gene has CDR1 MNHNY and CDR2 SVGAGI (reference sequence). Germline trimming cut 5 bases from V and 7 bases from J; bases unmatched to any gene: 1. The CDR3, as DNA: TGTGCCAGCAGTACAGGGGTTGAAAAACTGTTTTTT. This sequence encodes CASSTGVEKLFF.

This clone turned up a few times. This chain uses TRBV28 with TRBJ1-2, with a possible D match to TRBD1 (6 bases). Germline assignment: CDR1 MDHEN and CDR2 SYDVKM. This CDR3 is built from 13 residues. V was trimmed by 7 bases and J by 0 bases, leaving 9 bases between them. This CDR3 reads CASTRTANYGYTF. The CDR3 coding sequence is TGTGCCAGCACCCGGACAGCTAACTATGGCTACACCTTC.

The CDR3 spells CASSEPGQGVYEQYF. The CDR3 DNA is TGCGCCAGCAGTGAACCGGGACAGGGGGTCTACGAGCAGTACTTC. The gene calls are TRBV10-2 and TRBJ2-7; 11 bases map to TRBD1. The CDR3 consists of 15 residues. The junction had 4 bases not matched to a gene; V was cut back by 3 bases and J by 3 bases. Germline-derived CDR1 and CDR2 are WSHSY and SAAADI.

This chain uses TRBV19 with TRBJ2-1; no firm D call. V dropped 5 bases and J dropped 6 bases, with 5 bases sitting between them. Germline-derived CDR1 and CDR2 are LNHDA and SQIVND (reference sequence). The CDR3 has 11 residues. The CDR3 spells CASSSSNEQFF. The CDR3 bases are TGTGCCAGTAGTTCCAGCAATGAGCAGTTCTTC.

V gene TRBV5-1 combines with J gene TRBJ2-3, with D hard to call. V was cut by 0 bases and J by 6 bases, with 14 bases left in between. Germline loops: CDR1 SGHRS, CDR2 YFSETQ. The CDR3 runs to 15 residues. In nucleotides, the CDR3 is TGCGCCAGCAGCTTGGGGGTCGTTGAGGAGGATACGCAGTATTTT. Its protein product is CASSLGVVEEDTQYF.

The rearrangement joins TRBV6-6 to TRBJ2-7, with 8 bases lining up with TRBD1. CDR3 length: 16 residues. The V segment lost 0 bases and the J segment 4 bases; nucleotides outside the gene matches: 8. CDR1 and CDR2 from the germline V gene are MNHNY and SVGAGI (reference sequence). The DNA for the CDR3 is TGTGCCAGCAGTTACTCGAGTCAGGGGGCTGTATACGAGCAGTACTTC. Translated: CASSYSSQGAVYEQYF.

CDR3 amino acids: CASSSGVTDTQYF. CDR3 sequence (DNA): TGCGCCAGCAGCTCGGGGGTCACAGATACGCAGTATTTT. V and J are TRBV5-1 and TRBJ2-3; possibly TRBD2 for D (6 bases). The V gene lost 3 bases and the J gene lost 2 bases, with 7 bases spanning the gap. The V gene's germline CDR1 is SGHRS and CDR2 YFSETQ. The CDR3 runs 13 residues.

The rearrangement uses TRBV2 and TRBJ2-4, with a tentative D call TRBD1 (5 bases). Germline V CDR1 and CDR2: SNHLY, FYNNEI. CDR3 size: 14 residues. V lost 6 bases and J 0 bases, leaving 9 bases between the germline ends. CDR3 nucleotides: TGTGCCAGCAGAGAACAGGTAGCCAAAAACATTCAGTACTTC. Its translation: CASREQVAKNIQYF.

In this sample, this clone turned up once. The gene calls are TRBV5-1 and TRBJ1-1; TRBD1 agrees at 10 bases. V dropped 6 bases and J dropped 5; count of bases not matched to a gene: 7. CDR1 SGHRS and CDR2 YFSETQ come from the germline V gene. The CDR3 has 14 residues. CDR3 nucleotide sequence: TGCGCCAGCATGGGAGGACAGGGGGGGACTGAAGCTTTCTTT. Its protein product is CASMGGQGGTEAFF.

The CDR3 reads CASRGGPNPNYGYTF. CDR3 in DNA: TGTGCCAGTAGGGGAGGGCCCAATCCTAACTATGGCTACACCTTC. The V and J genes are TRBV19 and TRBJ1-2; D remains ambiguous. The germline V and J ends were trimmed by 6 bases and 0 bases, with 14 bases remaining between them. The CDR3 is 15 amino acids. The germline CDR1 and CDR2 sequences are LNHDA and SQIVND (reference sequence).

V and J are TRBV14 and TRBJ1-2, with 9 positions matching TRBD1. Germline loops: CDR1 SGHDN, CDR2 FVKESK. The CDR3 is made up of 14 amino acids. V trimming: 4 bases; J trimming: 8 bases; junction bases outside the gene matches: 8. CDR3 nucleotides: TGTGCCAGCAGCCGCTTCACAGGGGGCGGAGGCTACACCTTC. Its protein product is CASSRFTGGGGYTF.

The chain links TRBV10-1 to TRBJ1-6, with 8 bases identical to TRBD1. V shed 4 bases and J 7 bases; nucleotides not matched to a gene: 9. The CDR3 runs to 16 residues. Germline V gene sequence: CDR1 WNHNN, CDR2 SYGVQD (reference sequence). CDR3 loop: CASSGGTGPSNSPLHF. The CDR3 coding sequence is TGCGCCAGCAGTGGGGGGACAGGACCTTCGAATTCACCCCTCCACTTT.

The rearrangement links TRBV18 to TRBJ2-3, with TRBD2 identical over 12 bases. Germline V gene lookup returns CDR1 KGHSH and CDR2 LQKENI. V lost 4 bases, J lost 4 bases, and 6 bases stayed unmatched. This CDR3 is 16 amino acids long. CDR3 loop: CASSLLAGGVADTQYF. Here the CDR3 DNA reads TGTGCCAGCTCACTACTAGCGGGGGGAGTCGCAGATACGCAGTATTTT.

The rearrangement uses TRBV6-1 and TRBJ1-4, with 7 bases matching TRBD1. The junction had 7 bases not matched to a gene; V was cut back by 6 bases and J by 6 bases. The germline V gene has CDR1 MNHNS and CDR2 SASEGT. The CDR3 is 14 amino acids. This chain's CDR3 is CASRPRGPHEKLFF. CDR3 nucleotide sequence: TGTGCCAGCAGACCTAGGGGGCCCCATGAAAAACTGTTTTTT.

The chain links TRBV11-2 to TRBJ1-6; D possibly corresponds to TRBD1 (5 bases). Trimming took 5 bases from V and 10 from J, leaving 18 bases between them. Germline assignment: CDR1 SGHAT and CDR2 FQNNGV. This CDR3 region has 15 residues. This CDR3 reads CASSNRTRVESPLHF. The CDR3 nucleotides are TGTGCCAGCAGCAATAGGACAAGGGTGGAGTCACCCCTCCACTTT.

The genes are TRBV4-1 and TRBJ1-1, with a weak D call TRBD1 (6 bases). The CDR3 sequence is 15 residues long. Per the germline V gene, CDR1 is MGHRA and CDR2 is YSYEKL. Trimming stripped 5 bases from V and 5 bases from J, with 18 bases between. In nucleotides, the CDR3 is TGCGCCAGCAGCTCACTGGGGGGAGGGGGGACTGAAGCTTTCTTT. This codes for CASSSLGGGGTEAFF.

The gene calls are TRBV4-2 and TRBJ2-7; D call uncertain. Trimming removed 4 bases from V and 7 bases from J, with 11 bases in between. This CDR3 contains 12 residues. Germline V CDR1 and CDR2: LGHNA, YNFKEQ. The CDR3 sequence is CASSPTLGEQYF. CDR3 bases: TGTGCCAGCAGCCCGACACTTGGGGAGCAGTACTTC.

The chain is built from TRBV5-1 and TRBJ2-3; D call uncertain. In germline, CDR1 is SGHRS, CDR2 YFSETQ. The CDR3 runs to 14 residues. Trimming removed 0 bases at V and 2 bases at J, with 7 bases between. CDR3 protein: CASSLVQLTDTQYF. The DNA for the CDR3 is TGCGCCAGCAGCTTGGTACAGCTCACAGATACGCAGTATTTT. Variable domain in full (rest from reference TRBV5-1 and TRBJ2-3): KAGVTQTPRYLIKTRGQQVTLSCSPISGHRSVSWYQQTPGQGLQFLFEYFSETQRNKGNFPGRFSGRQFSNSRSEMNVSTLELGDSALYLCASSLVQLTDTQYFGPGTRLTVL.

The chain links TRBV9 to TRBJ1-6; 9 bases are a match to TRBD1. With 2 bases clipped from V and 9 bases from J, the junction kept 3 bases outside the gene matches. The CDR3 sequence is 14 residues long. CDR1 is SGDLS, CDR2 YYNGEE, per germline. This CDR3 is CASSVPDRGSPLHF. In DNA, the CDR3 is TGTGCCAGCAGCGTCCCGGACAGGGGTTCACCCCTCCACTTT.

This chain links TRBV4-1 with TRBJ1-3, with 9 positions matching TRBD1. After removal of 3 bases from V and 2 bases from J, the junction contained 8 bases not matched to a gene. The germline CDR1 and CDR2 sequences are MGHRA and YSYEKL. The CDR3 contains 17 residues. CDR3 region: CASSHVGRTGAGNTIYF. The CDR3 DNA reads TGCGCCAGCAGCCATGTGGGCCGGACAGGGGCTGGAAACACCATATATTTT.

The chain uses TRBV27 and TRBJ1-4; D remains ambiguous. V lost 6 bases, J lost 7 bases, and 21 bases lay in between. The germline V gene encodes CDR1 MNHEY and CDR2 SMNVEV (reference sequence). The CDR3 runs 16 residues. The CDR3 spells CASSPFGPQTTEKLFF. In DNA form, the CDR3 reads TGTGCCAGCAGCCCTTTTGGGCCACAGACGACTGAAAAACTGTTTTTT. The entire variable domain, with the rest obtained from reference TRBV27 and TRBJ1-4, is as follows: EAQVTQNPRYLITVTGKKLTVTCSQNMNHEYMSWYRQDPGLGLRQIYYSMNVEVTDKGDVPEGYKVSRKEKRNFPLILESPSPNQTSLYFCASSPFGPQTTEKLFFGSGTQLSVL.

V usage is TRBV19 and J usage is TRBJ2-2; 7 bases fit TRBD1. J lost 0 bases, V lost 4 bases, and 5 bases had no gene match. In germline, CDR1 is LNHDA, CDR2 SQIVND (reference sequence). The CDR3 extends over 16 amino acids. The CDR3 region is CASSTDQGANTGELFF. The CDR3 bases are TGTGCCAGTAGTACAGACCAGGGGGCGAACACCGGGGAGCTGTTTTTT.